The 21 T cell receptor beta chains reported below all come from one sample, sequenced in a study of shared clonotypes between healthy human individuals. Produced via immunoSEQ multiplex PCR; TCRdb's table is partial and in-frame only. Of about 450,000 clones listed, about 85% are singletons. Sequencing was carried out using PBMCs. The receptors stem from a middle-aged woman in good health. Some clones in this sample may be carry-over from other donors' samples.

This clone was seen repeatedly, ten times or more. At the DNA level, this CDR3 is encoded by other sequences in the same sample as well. DNA for the CDR3: TGTGCCAGCAGCTTCACAGGGAGGATGGGTGAAGCTTTCTTT. Its protein is CASSFTGRMGEAFF. V is TRBV7-8 and J is TRBJ1-1; maybe TRBD1 (6 bases). The CDR3 covers 14 residues. The V gene's germline CDR1 is SGHVS and CDR2 FQNEAQ. V lost 3 bases and J lost 7, with 15 bases in between.

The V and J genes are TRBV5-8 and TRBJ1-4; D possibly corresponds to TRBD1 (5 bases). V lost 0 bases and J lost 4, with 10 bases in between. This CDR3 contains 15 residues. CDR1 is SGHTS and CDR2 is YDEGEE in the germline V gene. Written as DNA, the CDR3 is TGTGCCAGCAGCTTGGCCGGGACGGTTAATGAAAAACTGTTTTTT. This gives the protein CASSLAGTVNEKLFF.

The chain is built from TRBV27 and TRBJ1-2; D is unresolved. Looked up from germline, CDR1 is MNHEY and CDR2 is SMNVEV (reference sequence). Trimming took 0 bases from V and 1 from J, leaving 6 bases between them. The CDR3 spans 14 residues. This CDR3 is CASSLSHNNYGYTF. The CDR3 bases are TGTGCCAGCAGTTTATCCCACAATAACTATGGCTACACCTTC.

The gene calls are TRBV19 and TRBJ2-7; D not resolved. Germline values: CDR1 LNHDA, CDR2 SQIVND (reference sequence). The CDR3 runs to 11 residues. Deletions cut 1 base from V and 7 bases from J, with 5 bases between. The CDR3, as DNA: TGTGCCAGTAGTATAGGATGGGAGCAGTACTTC. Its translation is CASSIGWEQYF.

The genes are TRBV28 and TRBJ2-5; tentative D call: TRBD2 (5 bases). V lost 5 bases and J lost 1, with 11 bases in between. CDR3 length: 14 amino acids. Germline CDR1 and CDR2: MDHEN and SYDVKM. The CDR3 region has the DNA TGTGCCAGCAGTGGAAGCGGTACCCAAGAGACCCAGTACTTC. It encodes CASSGSGTQETQYF. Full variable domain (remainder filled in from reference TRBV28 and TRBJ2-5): DVKVTQSSRYLVKRTGEKVFLECVQDMDHENMFWYRQDPGLGLRLIYFSYDVKMKEKGDIPEGYSVSREKKERFSLILESASTNQTSMYLCASSGSGTQETQYFGPGTRLLVL.

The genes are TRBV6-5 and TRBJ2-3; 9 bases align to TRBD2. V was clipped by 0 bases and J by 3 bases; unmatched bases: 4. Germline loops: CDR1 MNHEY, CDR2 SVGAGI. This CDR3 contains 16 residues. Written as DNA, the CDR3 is TGTGCCAGCAGTTACTCTAGCGGGAGTTTGACAGATACGCAGTATTTT. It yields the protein CASSYSSGSLTDTQYF.

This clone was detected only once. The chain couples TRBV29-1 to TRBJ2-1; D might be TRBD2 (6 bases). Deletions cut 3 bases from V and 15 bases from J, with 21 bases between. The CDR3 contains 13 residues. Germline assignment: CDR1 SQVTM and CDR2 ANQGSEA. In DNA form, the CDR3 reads TGCAGCGTTGAGTCACCACGGGGGACCCCGGCGTTCTTC. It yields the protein CSVESPRGTPAFF.

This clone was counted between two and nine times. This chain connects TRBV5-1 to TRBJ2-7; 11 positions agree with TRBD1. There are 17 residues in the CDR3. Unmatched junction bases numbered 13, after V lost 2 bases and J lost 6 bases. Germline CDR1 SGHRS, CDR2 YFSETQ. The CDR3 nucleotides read TGCGCCAGCAGCTTCACGGATTCAGGACAGGGGGCGAGCGAGCAGTACTTC. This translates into CASSFTDSGQGASEQYF.

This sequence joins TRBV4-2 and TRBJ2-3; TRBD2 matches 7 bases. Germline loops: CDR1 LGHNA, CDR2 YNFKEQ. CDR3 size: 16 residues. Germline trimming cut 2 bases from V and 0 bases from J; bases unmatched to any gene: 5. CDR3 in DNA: TGTGCCAGCAGCCAATTCGGACTAGAGAGCACAGATACGCAGTATTTT. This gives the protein CASSQFGLESTDTQYF.

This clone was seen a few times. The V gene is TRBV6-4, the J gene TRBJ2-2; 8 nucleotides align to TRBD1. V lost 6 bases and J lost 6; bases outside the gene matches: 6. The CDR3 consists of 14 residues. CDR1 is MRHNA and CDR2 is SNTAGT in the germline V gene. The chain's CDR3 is CASSRSQGAGELFF. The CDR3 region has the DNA TGTGCCAGCAGCCGCTCACAGGGGGCCGGGGAGCTGTTTTTT.

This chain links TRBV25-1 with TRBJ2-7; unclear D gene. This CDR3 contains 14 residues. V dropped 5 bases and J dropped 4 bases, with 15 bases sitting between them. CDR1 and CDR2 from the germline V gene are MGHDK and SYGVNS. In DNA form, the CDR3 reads TGTGCCAGCAGTCGTGCCGGACCCCTTTACGAGCAGTACTTC. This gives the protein CASSRAGPLYEQYF.

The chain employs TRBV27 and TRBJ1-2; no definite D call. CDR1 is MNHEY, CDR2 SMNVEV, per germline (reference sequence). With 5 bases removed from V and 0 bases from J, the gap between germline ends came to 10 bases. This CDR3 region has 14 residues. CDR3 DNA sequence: TGTGCCAGCAGTCCTCTAACTACTAACTATGGCTACACCTTC. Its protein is CASSPLTTNYGYTF.

The CDR3 loop reads CASSPRSTSGTDTQYF. The CDR3, as DNA: TGTGCCAGCAGTCCGCGCTCGACTAGCGGCACAGATACGCAGTATTTT. This chain connects TRBV2 to TRBJ2-3; 8 nucleotides match TRBD2. Looked up from germline, CDR1 is SNHLY and CDR2 is FYNNEI. V lost 5 bases and J lost 1; bases outside the gene matches: 8. This CDR3 has 16 amino acids.

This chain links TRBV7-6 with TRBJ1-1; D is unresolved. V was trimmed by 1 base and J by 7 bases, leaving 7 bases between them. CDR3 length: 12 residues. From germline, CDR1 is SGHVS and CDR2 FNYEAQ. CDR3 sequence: CASSLGGSEAFF. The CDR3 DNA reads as TGTGCCAGCAGCTTAGGAGGGAGTGAAGCTTTCTTT.

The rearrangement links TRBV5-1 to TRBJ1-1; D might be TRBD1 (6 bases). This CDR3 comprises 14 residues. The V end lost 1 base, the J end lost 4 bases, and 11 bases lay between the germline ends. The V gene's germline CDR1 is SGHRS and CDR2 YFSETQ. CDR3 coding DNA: TGCGCCAGCAGCTTGCGAACAGGGTTCACTGAAGCTTTCTTT. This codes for CASSLRTGFTEAFF. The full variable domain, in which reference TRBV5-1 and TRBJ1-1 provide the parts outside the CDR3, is KAGVTQTPRYLIKTRGQQVTLSCSPISGHRSVSWYQQTPGQGLQFLFEYFSETQRNKGNFPGRFSGRQFSNSRSEMNVSTLELGDSALYLCASSLRTGFTEAFFGQGTRLTVV.

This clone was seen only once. In DNA form, the CDR3 reads TGTGCCTGGAGGAGTCCCGGACTAGCGGGAGGGGTCACAGATACGCAGTATTTT. Translation: CAWRSPGLAGGVTDTQYF. The V call is TRBV30, the J call TRBJ2-3; TRBD2 agrees at 15 bases. V gave up 3 bases and J gave up 2 bases; unmatched junction bases: 9. The germline CDR1 and CDR2 sequences are GTSNPN and SVGIG (reference sequence). This CDR3 spans 18 amino acids.

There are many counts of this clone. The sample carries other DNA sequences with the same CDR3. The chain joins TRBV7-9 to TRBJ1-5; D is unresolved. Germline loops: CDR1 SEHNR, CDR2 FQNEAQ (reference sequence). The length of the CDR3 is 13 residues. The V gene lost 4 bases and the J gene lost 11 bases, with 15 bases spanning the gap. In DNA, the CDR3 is TGTGCCAGCAGCTCGTCGTCGGTCATGGCCCAGCATTTT. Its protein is CASSSSSVMAQHF.

The CDR3, as DNA: TGCGCCAGCAGACGGACTAGCGAAGAGACCCAGTACTTC. Protein: CASRRTSEETQYF. This chain connects TRBV5-1 to TRBJ2-5, with TRBD2 matching 9 bases. The V gene end was trimmed by 5 bases and the J gene end by 3 bases; junction bases not matched to a gene: 2. Per germline, CDR1 SGHRS and CDR2 YFSETQ. The CDR3 consists of 13 residues.

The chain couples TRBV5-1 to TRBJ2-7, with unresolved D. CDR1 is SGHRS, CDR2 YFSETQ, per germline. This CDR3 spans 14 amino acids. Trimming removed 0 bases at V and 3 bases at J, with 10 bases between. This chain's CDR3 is CASSLGQVGYEQYF. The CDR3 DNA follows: TGCGCCAGCAGCTTGGGTCAGGTCGGCTACGAGCAGTACTTC.

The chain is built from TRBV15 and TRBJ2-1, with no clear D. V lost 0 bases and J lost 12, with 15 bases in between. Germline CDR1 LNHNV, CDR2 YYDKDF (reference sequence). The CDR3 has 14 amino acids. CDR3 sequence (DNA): TGTGCCACCAGCAGAGATGATGCGGTGGGTGGGCAGTTCTTC. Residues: CATSRDDAVGGQFF. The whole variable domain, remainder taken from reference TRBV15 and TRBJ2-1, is DAMVIQNPRYQVTQFGKPVTLSCSQTLNHNVMYWYQQKSSQAPKLLFHYYDKDFNNEADTPDNFQSRRPNTSFCFLDIRSPGLGDTAMYLCATSRDDAVGGQFFGPGTRLTVL.

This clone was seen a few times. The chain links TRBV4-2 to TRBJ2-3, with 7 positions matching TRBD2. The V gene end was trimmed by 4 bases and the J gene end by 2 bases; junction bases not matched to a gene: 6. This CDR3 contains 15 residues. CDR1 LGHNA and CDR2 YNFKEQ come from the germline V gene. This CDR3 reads CASSPGSGNTDTQYF. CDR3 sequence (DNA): TGTGCCAGCAGCCCGGGGAGCGGGAACACAGATACGCAGTATTTT.